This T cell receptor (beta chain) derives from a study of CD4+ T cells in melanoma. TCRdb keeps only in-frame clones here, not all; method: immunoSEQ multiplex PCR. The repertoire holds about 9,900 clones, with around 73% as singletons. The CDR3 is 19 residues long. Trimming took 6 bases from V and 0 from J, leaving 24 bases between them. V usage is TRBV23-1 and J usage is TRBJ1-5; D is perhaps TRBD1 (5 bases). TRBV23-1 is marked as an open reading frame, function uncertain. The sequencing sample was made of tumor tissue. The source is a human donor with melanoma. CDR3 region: CASRTDPAKLLHSNQPQHF. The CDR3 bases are TGCGCCAGCAGGACAGATCCCGCGAAGCTACTCCATAGCAATCAGCCCCAGCATTTT.